This T cell receptor (beta chain) was sequenced in a study of CD4+ T cells in melanoma. Overall study results and limits: In melanoma, neoantigen-specific CD4+ T cells reportedly differed in differentiation state. CD8+ T cell, macrophage and B cell function reportedly correlated with neoantigen-specific CD4+ T cells.

A word on this clone: Its antigen is unidentified.

Germline assignment: CDR1 SGHTA and CDR2 FQGNSA. The ends were cut back, 4 bases at V and 9 bases at J, with 21 bases in the middle. There are 15 residues in the CDR3. Repertoires were generated with immunoSEQ multiplex PCR, while TCRdb's copy carries only in-frame clones and drops some. This table has 12,000 to 15,000 clones, 68% appearing once. Sequenced sample: cells from a culture (not recorded whether cultured in vitro). The J gene is TRBJ1-2, the V gene TRBV7-2, with D possibly TRBD1 on 5 matching bases. The receptor was isolated from a human donor with melanoma. The CDR3 nucleotides are TGTGCCAGCAGCTACTTTGAGGGACTGCTACCAAGCTACACCTTC. Protein: CASSYFEGLLPSYTF.